This T cell receptor beta chain was sequenced during a study of blood T cell repertoires in COVID-19. Study as a whole: Samples taken during acute and convalescent COVID-19 were collected in the United States, Italy and Spain. T cells, B-cell-depleted T cells, or PBMCs supplied cDNA or gDNA.

Donors were grouped by their self-reported clinical history. As processed by the authors: Researchers report that nucleated cell counts were estimated from reference gene primer amplification. Some clones are missing from TCRdb's copy, which holds only in-frame ones; the method was immunoSEQ multiplex PCR. V and J calls and clone size are copied from that table; D and trimming were computed from the DNA. This table has some 210,000 clones, around 81% appearing once. The CDR3 totals 14 residues. Trimming stripped 5 bases from V and 2 bases from J, with 10 bases between. CDR1 and CDR2 (germline): LNHDA, SQIVND (reference sequence).

This TCR was recovered from a woman aged 50 to 65 with acute COVID-19. Sequencing was done on a sample of PBMCs or T cells enriched from blood (not recorded which). The chain is built from TRBV19 and TRBJ1-5; tentative D call: TRBD1 (5 bases). CDR3 in amino acids: CASSSLGGNQPQHF. The CDR3 region has the DNA TGTGCCAGTAGTTCTTTAGGGGGCAATCAGCCCCAGCATTTT.